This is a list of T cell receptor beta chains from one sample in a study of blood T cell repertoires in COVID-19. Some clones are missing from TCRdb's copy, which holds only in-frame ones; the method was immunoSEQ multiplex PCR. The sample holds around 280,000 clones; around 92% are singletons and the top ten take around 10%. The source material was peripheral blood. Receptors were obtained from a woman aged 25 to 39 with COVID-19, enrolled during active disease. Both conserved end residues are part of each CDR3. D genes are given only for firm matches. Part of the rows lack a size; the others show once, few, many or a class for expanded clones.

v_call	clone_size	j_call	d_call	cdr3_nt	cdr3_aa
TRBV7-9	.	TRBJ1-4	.	TGTGCCAGCAGCTCGTCAATTGGTGCGGTTGAAAAACTGTTTTTT	CASSSSIGAVEKLFF
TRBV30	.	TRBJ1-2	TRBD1	TGTGCCTGGAGCGCCGGGACAGGGGATGGCTACACCTTC	CAWSAGTGDGYTF
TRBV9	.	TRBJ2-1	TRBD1	TGTGCCAGCAGCGTAGCTAGGCAGGGGGACTACAATGAGCAGTTCTTC	CASSVARQGDYNEQFF
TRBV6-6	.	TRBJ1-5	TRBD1	TGTGCCAGCAGCCACGGGGGGACAGGTAAACAGCCCCAGCATTTT	CASSHGGTGKQPQHF
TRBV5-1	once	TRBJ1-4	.	TGCGCCAGCAGCTTGTGGCAGAATGAAAAACTGTTTTTT	CASSLWQNEKLFF
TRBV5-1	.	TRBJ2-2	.	TGCGCCAGCAGCTTTCCGGGAACCGGGGAGCTGTTTTTT	CASSFPGTGELFF
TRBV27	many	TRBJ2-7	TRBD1	TGTGCCAGCAGTCTAATGACAGGGGCCAGCGAGCAGTACTTC	CASSLMTGASEQYF
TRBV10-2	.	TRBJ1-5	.	TGCGCCAGCAGTGATTTGGGGGGAGCGGGCAATCAGCCCCAGCATTTT	CASSDLGGAGNQPQHF
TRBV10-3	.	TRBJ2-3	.	TGTGCCATCAGTGAGTCGGGTGAGGGGGGGCTCTCGGATACGCAGTATTTT	CAISESGEGGLSDTQYF
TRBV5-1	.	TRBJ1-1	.	TGCGCCAGCAGCCAAGAAGGGGTCGCGTTCACTGAAGCTTTCTTT	CASSQEGVAFTEAFF
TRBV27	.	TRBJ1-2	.	TGTGCCAGCAGTGACCGCGGGAGGCCCGTACGTGGCTACACCTTC	CASSDRGRPVRGYTF
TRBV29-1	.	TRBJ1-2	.	TGCAGCGTTCCCTCGTCCGTCTACTATGGCTACACCTTC	CSVPSSVYYGYTF
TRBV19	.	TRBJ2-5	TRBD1	TGTGCCAGCCATTCCGGGACAGGGCCATTAATGACCCAGTACTTC	CASHSGTGPLMTQYF
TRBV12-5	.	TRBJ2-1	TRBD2	TGTGCTAGTGGTGCTAGCGGGGGGGTTCACAATGAGCAGTTCTTC	CASGASGGVHNEQFF
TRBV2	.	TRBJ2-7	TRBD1	TGTGCCAGCAAAGACAGGGGGGACTACGAGCAGTACTTC	CASKDRGDYEQYF
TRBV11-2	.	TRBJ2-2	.	TGTGCCAGCGTCTCCAGCGTGAACACCGGGGAGCTGTTTTTT	CASVSSVNTGELFF
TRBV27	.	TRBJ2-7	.	TGTGCCAGCAGCTTAGGACACCGCTACGAGCAGTACTTC	CASSLGHRYEQYF
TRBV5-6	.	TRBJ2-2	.	TGTGCCAGCACCAGCGGGCGGGGGTCGGGGGCGGCCACCGGGGAGCTGTTTTTT	CASTSGRGSGAATGELFF
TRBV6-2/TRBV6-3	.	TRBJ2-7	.	TGTGCCAGCAGTTACTCCCACGGAGCCGGGGAGCAGTACTTC	CASSYSHGAGEQYF
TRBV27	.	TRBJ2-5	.	TGTGCCACCAGGGAGGGGGGGGGTACGAAGACCCAGTACTTC	CATREGGGTKTQYF
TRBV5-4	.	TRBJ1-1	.	TGTGCCAGCAGCCGGGGGGGCGCGGTGAACACTGAAGCTTTCTTT	CASSRGGAVNTEAFF
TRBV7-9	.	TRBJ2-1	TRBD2	TGTGCCAGCAGCTTAGAGAGCGGGGCCTACAATGAGCAGTTCTTC	CASSLESGAYNEQFF
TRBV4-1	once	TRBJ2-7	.	TGCGCCAGCAGCCAAGGGGCGGGGGCAGGGCTCTACGAGCAGTACTTC	CASSQGAGAGLYEQYF
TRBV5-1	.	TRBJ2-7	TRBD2	TGCGCCAGCAGCTTGGGGGCGGGGGGCCACGAGCAGTACTTC	CASSLGAGGHEQYF
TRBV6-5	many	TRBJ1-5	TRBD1	TGTGCCAGCAGTTACGGGACAGGGAACAATCAGCCCCAGCATTTT	CASSYGTGNNQPQHF
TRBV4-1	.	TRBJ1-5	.	TGCGCCAGCAGCCAAGAGGGAGGTGTTGGGAATCAGCCCCAGCATTTT	CASSQEGGVGNQPQHF
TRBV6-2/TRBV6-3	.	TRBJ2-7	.	TGTGCCAGCAGTTACTCGACGCCCGCAGGGCAGTACTTC	CASSYSTPAGQYF
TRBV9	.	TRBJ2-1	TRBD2	TGTGCCAGCAGCGTACTAGCGGGGGGGCCCAATGAGCAGTTCTTC	CASSVLAGGPNEQFF
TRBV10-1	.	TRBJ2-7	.	TGCGCCAGCAGTGAGTCGGGCAGGGGATCGGGCGAGCAGTACTTC	CASSESGRGSGEQYF
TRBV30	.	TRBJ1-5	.	TGTGCCTGGAGTCCCCGGGGGGCTCAGCCCCAGCATTTT	CAWSPRGAQPQHF
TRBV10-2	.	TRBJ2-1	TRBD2	TGCGCCAGCAGGATAGCCGGGACTAGCGCTACTGAGCAGTTCTTC	CASRIAGTSATEQFF
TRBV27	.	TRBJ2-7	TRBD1	TGTGCCAGCAGTTTAGGGGACAGCTCCTACGAGCAGTACTTC	CASSLGDSSYEQYF
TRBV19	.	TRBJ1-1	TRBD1	TGTGCCAGTAGTTCTCAGGGGGCTGGCACTGAAGCTTTCTTT	CASSSQGAGTEAFF
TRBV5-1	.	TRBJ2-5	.	TGCGCCAGCAGCTTTACTAGTTTGGAGACCCAGTACTTC	CASSFTSLETQYF
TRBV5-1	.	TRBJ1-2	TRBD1	TGCGCCAGCAGCTTGGCCGGGACAGGGGGCTTCCGCTACACCTTC	CASSLAGTGGFRYTF
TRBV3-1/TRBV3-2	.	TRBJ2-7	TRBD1	TGTGCCAGCAGCGACCGGGACAGGGGATATTACGAGCAGTACTTC	CASSDRDRGYYEQYF
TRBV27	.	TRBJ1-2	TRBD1	TGTGCCAGCAGACGCACAGGGGATCACTATGGCTACACCTTC	CASRRTGDHYGYTF
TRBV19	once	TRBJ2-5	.	TGTGCCAGTAGTCCGCAGGGTGCGGACGACCAAGAGACCCAGTACTTC	CASSPQGADDQETQYF
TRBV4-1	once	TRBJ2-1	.	TGCGCCAGCAGCCAAGCCGCTCCTAGCTCCTACAATGAGCAGTTCTTC	CASSQAAPSSYNEQFF
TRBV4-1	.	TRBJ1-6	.	TGCGCCAGCAGCCAAGGTGCGAATTTACCCCTCCACTTT	CASSQGANLPLHF
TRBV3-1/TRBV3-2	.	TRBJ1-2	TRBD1	TGTGCCAGCAGCCAAGACCTGGGGACAGGGGGCGCAGTCGATGGCTACACCTTC	CASSQDLGTGGAVDGYTF
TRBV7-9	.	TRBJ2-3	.	TGTGCCAGTAAACAGGGCACTAGCGTGGGAGATACGCAGTATTTT	CASKQGTSVGDTQYF
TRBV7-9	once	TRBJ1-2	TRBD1	TGTGCCAGCAGCTCTTTACAGGGGCTAAGGGGCTACACCTTC	CASSSLQGLRGYTF
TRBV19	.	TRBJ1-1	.	TGTGCCAGTAGTACCTACAGGGTAGCGAGCACTGAAGCTTTCTTT	CASSTYRVASTEAFF
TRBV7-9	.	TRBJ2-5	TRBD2	TGTGCCAGCACCATCGGAGGGGGTACTAGCGGGGTTTGGGAAGAGACCCAGTACTTC	CASTIGGGTSGVWEETQYF
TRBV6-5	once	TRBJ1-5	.	TGTGCCGCCGGCCGGGATAGCAATCAGCCCCAGCATTTT	CAAGRDSNQPQHF
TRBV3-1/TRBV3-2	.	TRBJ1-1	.	TGTGCCAGCAGGCATTTGGGGCGCGGGAACACTGAAGCTTTCTTT	CASRHLGRGNTEAFF
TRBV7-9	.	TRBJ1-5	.	TGTGCCAGCAGCCCAGACAATCAGCCCCAGCATTTT	CASSPDNQPQHF
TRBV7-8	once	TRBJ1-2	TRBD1	TGTGCCAGCAGCGCACCGGGACAGGGATTTGGCTACACCTTC	CASSAPGQGFGYTF
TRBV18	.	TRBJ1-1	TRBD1	TGTGCCAGCTCACCACCTGGCAGGGGGGTTGAAGCTTTCTTT	CASSPPGRGVEAFF
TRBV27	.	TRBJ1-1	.	TGTGCCAGCAGTTTGGGGGGGTCTTGGACTGAAGCTTTCTTT	CASSLGGSWTEAFF
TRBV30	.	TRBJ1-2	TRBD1	TGTGCCGAAAGGACAGGCTATGGCTACACCTTC	CAERTGYGYTF
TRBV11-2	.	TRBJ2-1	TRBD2	TGTGCCAGCAGCCCTATCCCGGCGGGGGGTCCCTTGGACTACAATGAGCAGTTCTTC	CASSPIPAGGPLDYNEQFF
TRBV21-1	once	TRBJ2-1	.	TGTGCCAGCAGCAAAGCTCTATGGGAGCGGGAGAACAATGAGCAGTTCTTC	CASSKALWERENNEQFF
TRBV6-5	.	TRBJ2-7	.	TGTGCCAGCAGAAACCCTTACGGCGGGTCCTACGAGCAGTACTTC	CASRNPYGGSYEQYF